Listed here are 30 T cell receptor beta chains from one sample, sequenced in a study of regulatory T cells in long-lasting Graves disease. Building of the TCR beta libraries involved iRepertoire HTBI primers and Arm-PCR of CDR3 regions. TCRdb called the multiplex PCR reads again in MiXCR, with one record for every CDR3 protein. This sample has about 300,000 distinct CDR3 sequences, with around 23% found just once. Indicated time point: persistent/refractory GD, antithyroid drugs over 5 years with positive TRAb. The TCR library was made from RNA extracted from PBMCs. Here the sequenced sample was peripheral blood mononuclear cells (PBMCs), taken when the disease was refractory, from a patient treated with antithyroid drugs. These receptor sequences come from a female donor with Graves disease.

This clonotype has a handful of counts. CDR3 nucleotides: TGTGCCAGCAGTACTCGAACAGGGTTCGGAAACTCCTATAATTCACCCCTCCACTTT. As protein: CASSTRTGFGNSYNSPLHF. The chain uses TRBV28 and TRBJ1-6, with TRBD1 as a possible D gene (6 bases). The CDR3 has 19 residues. Per germline, CDR1 MDHEN and CDR2 SYDVKM. The V end lost 5 bases, the J end lost 0 bases, and 20 bases lay between the germline ends.

This clonotype showed up many times. This chain joins TRBV18 and TRBJ2-5, with D hard to call. Germline CDR1 reads KGHSH; CDR2 reads LQKENI. The CDR3 spans 12 residues. V dropped 8 bases and J dropped 0 bases, with 7 bases sitting between them. CDR3: CASSRDQETQYF. CDR3 in DNA: TGTGCCAGCAGCCGAGACCAAGAGACCCAGTACTTC.

In its sample, this clonotype was seen a few times. The gene calls are TRBV7-2 and TRBJ2-7, with a weak D call TRBD1 (6 bases). The CDR3 has 13 amino acids. V lost 4 bases and J 4 bases, leaving 11 bases between the germline ends. The germline V gene encodes CDR1 SGHTA and CDR2 FQGNSA. The CDR3 nucleotides read TGTGCCAGCAGCTATTACAGGGAGTACGAGCAGTACTTC. The encoded protein is CASSYYREYEQYF.

This chain uses TRBV10-2 with TRBJ2-3; 8 bases match TRBD2. Germline values: CDR1 WSHSY, CDR2 SAAADI. This CDR3 has 15 amino acids. After removal of 5 bases from V and 5 bases from J, the junction contained 9 bases not matched to a gene. CDR3 protein: CASSTTSETGDTQYF. The DNA for the CDR3 is TGCGCCAGCAGTACGACTAGCGAAACCGGAGATACGCAGTATTTT.

There are a few counts of this clonotype. The chain couples TRBV5-6 to TRBJ2-2; D gene uncertain. CDR1 SGHDT and CDR2 YYEEEE come from the germline V gene. The ends were cut back, 0 bases at V and 3 bases at J, with 9 bases in the middle. The CDR3 runs 15 residues. CDR3 loop: CASSLVREDTGELFF. In DNA, the CDR3 is TGTGCCAGCAGCTTGGTAAGGGAAGACACCGGGGAGCTGTTTTTT.

The genes are TRBV19 and TRBJ1-5, with D hard to call. This CDR3 spans 13 amino acids. CDR1 and CDR2 (germline): LNHDA, SQIVND (reference sequence). With 7 bases removed from V and 5 bases from J, the gap between germline ends came to 12 bases. The CDR3 coding sequence is TGTGCCAGTACCGAGGACCGGGATCAGCCCCAGCATTTT. Translated, it gives CASTEDRDQPQHF.

Many counts were recorded for this clonotype. The chain carries TRBV7-9 and TRBJ1-4; D not certain. Trimming shortened V by 3 bases and J by 9 bases, and 11 bases separated the two germline ends. The CDR3 is made up of 13 amino acids. CDR1 SEHNR and CDR2 FQNEAQ come from the germline V gene (reference sequence). The CDR3 is CASSLGGNQKLFF. The CDR3 region has the DNA TGTGCCAGCAGCTTGGGTGGTAACCAAAAACTGTTTTTT.

This clonotype was observed a handful of times. The genes are TRBV4-1 and TRBJ2-5; D possibly corresponds to TRBD1 (6 bases). Trimming left V 0 bases short and J 5 bases short, with 13 bases between. This CDR3 has 15 amino acids. Germline lookup yields CDR1 MGHRA and CDR2 YSYEKL. The CDR3 spells CASSQESAGDETQYF. In nucleotides, the CDR3 is TGCGCCAGCAGCCAAGAATCGGCAGGGGATGAGACCCAGTACTTC.

The rearrangement uses TRBV27 and TRBJ2-1; no clear D gene. Trimming left V 6 bases short and J 6 bases short, with 15 bases between. Germline assignment: CDR1 MNHEY and CDR2 SMNVEV (reference sequence). There are 14 residues in the CDR3. The CDR3 bases are TGTGCCAGCAGCCGAATTTTTAGTGGCAATGAGCAGTTCTTC. Protein product: CASSRIFSGNEQFF.

In this sample, this clonotype turned up a few times. The rearrangement joins TRBV4-3 to TRBJ1-2; TRBD1 might be the D (5 bases). Germline values: CDR1 LGHNA, CDR2 YSLEER. Trimming stripped 0 bases from V and 4 bases from J, with 9 bases between. The CDR3 contains 14 residues. CDR3 sequence (DNA): TGCGCCAGCAGCCAAGATGTGGGGCCCTATGGCTACACCTTC. This translates into CASSQDVGPYGYTF.

This chain uses TRBV7-9 with TRBJ1-6; 10 nucleotides align to TRBD1. With V trimmed by 6 bases and J by 15 bases, 14 bases remained unmatched. The CDR3 spans 15 residues. The germline CDR1 and CDR2 sequences are SEHNR and FQNEAQ (reference sequence). The DNA of the CDR3 is TGTGCCAGCAGTTGGGGGACAGGGGAAGTTGTCCACCTCCACTTT. Translating gives CASSWGTGEVVHLHF.

This clonotype was observed at least ten times. The J gene is TRBJ1-4, the V gene TRBV28; no reliable D call. Germline CDR1 and CDR2: MDHEN and SYDVKM. The CDR3 is 14 residues long. V lost 3 bases, J lost 8 bases, and 13 bases lay in between. The DNA for the CDR3 is TGTGCCAGCAGTTTTGTCCAGAATCGCGAAAAACTGTTTTTT. As protein: CASSFVQNREKLFF.

This clonotype was seen many times. V is TRBV28 and J is TRBJ2-6; D gene uncertain. Germline CDR1 MDHEN, CDR2 SYDVKM. The germline V and J ends were trimmed by 4 bases and 0 bases, with 4 bases remaining between them. There are 14 residues in the CDR3. The CDR3 DNA reads as TGTGCCAGCAGTTATCCCTCTGGGGCCAACGTCCTGACTTTC. It yields the protein CASSYPSGANVLTF.

This clonotype has a count of ten or more. This chain connects TRBV12-3 or TRBV12-4 to TRBJ2-7; 9 nucleotides agree with TRBD2. The CDR3 consists of 15 residues. Trimming cost V 5 bases and J 4 bases; bases outside gene matches: 9. CDR3 sequence reads: CASSPGLAGRYEQYF. The CDR3 bases are TGTGCCAGCAGTCCCGGGCTAGCGGGAAGGTACGAGCAGTACTTC.

The chain combines TRBV10-3 with TRBJ2-3; 11 positions match TRBD1. The V gene end was trimmed by 6 bases and the J gene end by 2 bases; junction bases not matched to a gene: 19. From germline, CDR1 is ENHRY and CDR2 SYGVKD. This CDR3 is built from 20 residues. The CDR3 sequence is CAIRSITGTGGWDTTDTQYF. DNA of the CDR3: TGTGCCATCAGATCGATTACCGGGACAGGGGGTTGGGATACCACAGATACGCAGTATTTT.

Many counts were recorded for this clonotype. The chain carries TRBV12-3 or TRBV12-4 and TRBJ2-7; 8 bases align to TRBD2. The CDR3 has 14 residues. The V gene end was trimmed by 3 bases and the J gene end by 6 bases; junction bases not matched to a gene: 7. The chain's CDR3 is CASSFGTAGGEQYF. The DNA for the CDR3 is TGTGCCAGCAGTTTCGGGACGGCGGGGGGCGAGCAGTACTTC.

This clonotype was observed at least ten times. An end of the junction differs from the germline gene, which may be a read error. The CDR3 nucleotides read TGTGCCAGCAGTGGACCGCCAGCCCCCTACTTC. Translated, it gives CASSGPPAPYF. The chain is built from TRBV2 and TRBJ2-1; D gene unclear. Germline V gene sequence: CDR1 SNHLY, CDR2 FYNNEI. The CDR3 is 11 residues long.

A few counts support this clonotype. V and J are TRBV20-1 and TRBJ1-5; unclear D gene. V was shortened by 5 bases and J by 2 bases, with 10 bases between the two germline ends. CDR1 DFQATT and CDR2 SNEGSKA come from the germline V gene (reference sequence). This CDR3 comprises 13 residues. CDR3 sequence reads: CSAGGRGNQPQHF. CDR3 sequence (DNA): TGCAGTGCTGGCGGACGGGGCAATCAGCCCCAGCATTTT.

The chain uses TRBV15 and TRBJ1-2, with D hard to call. This CDR3 comprises 13 residues. Per the germline V gene, CDR1 is LNHNV and CDR2 is YYDKDF (reference sequence). The germline V and J ends were trimmed by 0 bases and 8 bases, with 10 bases remaining between them. The CDR3 sequence is CATSREEGRGYTF. The CDR3 bases are TGTGCCACCAGCAGAGAAGAAGGGAGGGGCTACACCTTC. Variable domain in full (rest from reference TRBV15 and TRBJ1-2): DAMVIQNPRYQVTQFGKPVTLSCSQTLNHNVMYWYQQKSSQAPKLLFHYYDKDFNNEADTPDNFQSRRPNTSFCFLDIRSPGLGDTAMYLCATSREEGRGYTFGSGTRLTVV.

In the case of this clonotype: Possible read error: a much larger clone is one base away. The V gene is TRBV2, the J gene TRBJ1-1, with D unresolved. The length of the CDR3 is 13 residues. Trimming took 7 bases from V and 4 from J, leaving 13 bases between them. Germline lookup yields CDR1 SNHLY and CDR2 FYNNEI. CDR3 loop: CASKSRGITEAFF. In nucleotides, the CDR3 is TGTGCCAGCAAGTCGAGAGGAATCACTGAAGCTTTCTTT.

This sequence joins TRBV6-1 and TRBJ1-1; D unclear. The length of the CDR3 is 15 residues. Germline CDR1 is MNHNS and CDR2 is SASEGT. Trimming shortened V by 5 bases and J by 3 bases, and 16 bases separated the two germline ends. This CDR3 reads CASSTWTAGDTEAFF. CDR3 DNA: TGTGCCAGCAGTACCTGGACGGCTGGGGACACTGAAGCTTTCTTT.

This chain uses TRBV10-3 with TRBJ2-2; D is uncertain. Germline CDR1 reads ENHRY; CDR2 reads SYGVKD. V was pared by 2 bases and J by 3 bases, with 4 bases between. The CDR3 contains 13 residues. CDR3 DNA sequence: TGTGCCATCAGTGAGGGGGACACCGGGGAGCTGTTTTTT. Translated, it gives CAISEGDTGELFF.

This clonotype was detected a few times. The chain carries TRBV15 and TRBJ2-7; 8 bases agree with TRBD1. The CDR3 contains 17 residues. V dropped 0 bases and J dropped 3; count of bases not matched to a gene: 10. CDR1 LNHNV and CDR2 YYDKDF come from the germline V gene (reference sequence). The CDR3 spells CATSRDGGTGGSYEQYF. CDR3 sequence (DNA): TGTGCCACCAGCAGAGATGGGGGGACAGGCGGAAGCTACGAGCAGTACTTC.

The chain carries TRBV12-3 or TRBV12-4 and TRBJ1-1; a weak D match, TRBD1 (6 bases). CDR3 length equals 15 residues. Trimming shortened V by 1 base and J by 4 bases, and 13 bases separated the two germline ends. Here the CDR3 reads CASSLVPQGSTEAFF. The CDR3 region has the DNA TGTGCCAGCAGTTTAGTTCCGCAGGGGAGCACTGAAGCTTTCTTT.

The chain combines TRBV5-1 with TRBJ1-2; weak D call: TRBD1 (6 bases). Germline CDR1 reads SGHRS; CDR2 reads YFSETQ. CDR3 length: 14 amino acids. The germline V and J ends were trimmed by 0 bases and 7 bases, with 13 bases remaining between them. The CDR3 DNA reads as TGCGCCAGCAGCTTGGCGCCAGGGGATACTGGCTACACCTTC. Its protein is CASSLAPGDTGYTF.

At least ten counts were recorded for this clonotype. The chain employs TRBV20-1 and TRBJ2-6, with D possibly called TRBD1 or TRBD2 (5 bases each). This CDR3 has 16 amino acids. V lost 5 bases and J 2 bases, leaving 16 bases between the germline ends. Per germline, CDR1 DFQATT and CDR2 SNEGSKA (reference sequence). CDR3 residues: CSAGDPRVTGANVLTF. Written as DNA, the CDR3 is TGCAGTGCTGGGGACCCTCGGGTGACTGGGGCCAACGTCCTGACTTTC.

This clonotype was observed many times. The rearrangement links TRBV18 to TRBJ1-1; 9 nucleotides line up with TRBD1. J gave up 8 bases and V 3 bases, and 1 base lay outside the gene matches. Germline CDR1 reads KGHSH; CDR2 reads LQKENI. The CDR3 is 12 residues long. The CDR3 spells CASSPTGGEAFF. CDR3 sequence (DNA): TGTGCCAGCTCACCTACAGGGGGCGAAGCTTTCTTT.

This clonotype was recorded at least ten times. The chain has TRBV10-3 and TRBJ1-2, with 7 bases matching TRBD1. From germline, CDR1 is ENHRY and CDR2 SYGVKD. The V segment lost 9 bases and the J segment 1 base; nucleotides outside the gene matches: 5. CDR3 length equals 13 residues. CDR3 loop: CAIGTVNNYGYTF. The CDR3 DNA reads TGTGCCATTGGGACAGTGAATAACTATGGCTACACCTTC.

The chain links TRBV20-1 to TRBJ1-6; TRBD1 might be the D (5 bases). CDR1 is DFQATT and CDR2 is SNEGSKA in the germline V gene (reference sequence). V was pared by 4 bases and J by 9 bases, with 13 bases between. This CDR3 comprises 13 residues. The CDR3 nucleotides read TGCAGTGCTAATCAGGGACGGGGTTCACCCCTCCACTTT. Protein: CSANQGRGSPLHF.

This clonotype has only a few counts. J is TRBJ1-1 and V is TRBV4-1; TRBD1 matches at 8 bases. CDR1 and CDR2 (germline): MGHRA, YSYEKL. The CDR3 contains 15 residues. The V segment lost 5 bases and the J segment 1 base; nucleotides outside the gene matches: 6. CDR3 in amino acids: CASSRQGSGNTEAFF. CDR3 DNA: TGCGCCAGCAGCAGACAGGGGAGCGGGAACACTGAAGCTTTCTTT.